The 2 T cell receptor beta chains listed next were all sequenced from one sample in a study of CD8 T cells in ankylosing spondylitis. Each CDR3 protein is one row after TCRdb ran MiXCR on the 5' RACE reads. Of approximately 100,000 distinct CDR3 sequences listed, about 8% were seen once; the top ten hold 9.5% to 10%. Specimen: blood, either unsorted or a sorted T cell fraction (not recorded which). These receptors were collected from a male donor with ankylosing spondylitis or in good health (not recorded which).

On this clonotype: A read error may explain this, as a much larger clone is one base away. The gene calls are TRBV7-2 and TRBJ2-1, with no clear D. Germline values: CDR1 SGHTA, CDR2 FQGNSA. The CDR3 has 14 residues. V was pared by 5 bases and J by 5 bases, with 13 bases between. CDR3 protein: CASSPMGNDNEQFF. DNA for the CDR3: TGTGCCAGCAGCCCGATGGGTAACGACAATGAGCAGTTCTTC.

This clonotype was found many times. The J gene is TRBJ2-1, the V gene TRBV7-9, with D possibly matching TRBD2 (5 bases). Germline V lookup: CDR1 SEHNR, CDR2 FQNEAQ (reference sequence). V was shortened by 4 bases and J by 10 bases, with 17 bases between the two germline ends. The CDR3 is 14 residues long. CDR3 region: CASSSTTRPGEQFF. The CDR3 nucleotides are TGTGCCAGCAGCTCAACGACACGTCCGGGGGAGCAGTTCTTC.